The 25 T cell receptor beta chains below come from one sample, sequenced in a study of CD8 T cells in Susac syndrome. RNA, at roughly 0.45 to 1 ug, was reverse transcribed with random hexamers. One entry per CDR3 protein, called by TCRdb with MiXCR from the immunoSEQ multiplex PCR reads. The sample yields over 95,000 distinct CDR3 sequences, around 90% seen once. The sequencing sample was made of CD4+ T cells from PBMCs. These receptors all stem from a human donor in good health.

This clonotype has a single count. The J gene is TRBJ2-1, the V gene TRBV12-3 or TRBV12-4; the D gene is possibly TRBD1 (6 bases). Trimming took 8 bases from V and 10 from J, leaving 21 bases between them. The length of the CDR3 is 14 residues. The CDR3: CASQKGPQGREQFF. The CDR3, as DNA: TGTGCCAGCCAAAAGGGACCACAGGGACGGGAGCAGTTCTTC.

This rearrangement joins TRBV29-1 to TRBJ1-5, with D perhaps TRBD1 (6 bases). The CDR3 has 13 residues. V was shortened by 4 bases and J by 6 bases, with 13 bases between the two germline ends. Per the germline V gene, CDR1 is SQVTM and CDR2 is ANQGSEA. CDR3 loop: CSVVTGAGQPQHF. The CDR3 nucleotides read TGCAGCGTTGTTACGGGGGCCGGTCAGCCCCAGCATTTT.

CDR3: CSAPQRDFYGYTF. DNA of the CDR3: TGCAGTGCTCCGCAAAGGGATTTCTATGGCTACACCTTC. V gene TRBV20-1 combines with J gene TRBJ1-2; D gene unclear. The V end was cut by 5 bases, the J end by 4 bases, with 14 bases between. The CDR3 contains 13 residues. Per the germline V gene, CDR1 is DFQATT and CDR2 is SNEGSKA (reference sequence).

The chain links TRBV12-3 or TRBV12-4 to TRBJ2-5; D unclear. V lost 8 bases and J lost 5, with 9 bases in between. The CDR3 loop spans 11 amino acids. This CDR3 reads CASAGRETQYF. The CDR3, as DNA: TGTGCCAGCGCCGGGCGTGAGACCCAGTACTTC.

This sequence joins TRBV29-1 and TRBJ1-2; D is undetermined. The CDR3 covers 13 residues. V was clipped by 4 bases and J by 6 bases, with 15 bases between them. Looked up from germline, CDR1 is SQVTM and CDR2 is ANQGSEA. The chain's CDR3 is CSVGRGGTDGYTF. The CDR3 nucleotides are TGCAGCGTTGGAAGAGGAGGAACGGATGGCTACACCTTC.

This chain uses TRBV5-1 with TRBJ2-7; D gene ambiguous. The CDR3 has 14 residues. The germline V and J ends were trimmed by 3 bases and 5 bases, with 15 bases remaining between them. Looked up from germline, CDR1 is SGHRS and CDR2 is YFSETQ. Here the CDR3 DNA reads TGCGCCAGCAGCTCCCCAACCTCCAGTCACGAGCAGTACTTC. Translation: CASSSPTSSHEQYF.

The CDR3 coding sequence is TGCGCCAGCAGCCAAGTGGGGGTCGGACAGCCCAACACTGAAGCTTTCTTT. Amino acid sequence: CASSQVGVGQPNTEAFF. V and J are TRBV4-1 and TRBJ1-1; tentative D call: TRBD1 (6 bases). In germline, CDR1 is MGHRA, CDR2 YSYEKL. The CDR3 consists of 17 residues. With 1 base removed from V and 2 bases from J, the gap between germline ends came to 17 bases.

The genes are TRBV2 and TRBJ2-2; the D gene is possibly TRBD2 (5 bases). Germline V gives CDR1 SNHLY, CDR2 FYNNEI. V lost 5 bases to trimming and J lost 6 bases, with 19 bases between them. This CDR3 contains 16 residues. Here the CDR3 reads CASSPTRAGTPGELFF. The DNA of the CDR3 is TGTGCCAGCAGTCCTACTAGGGCCGGAACCCCCGGGGAGCTGTTTTTT.

The chain couples TRBV7-3 to TRBJ2-5, with 12 positions matching TRBD2. With 5 bases clipped from V and 5 bases from J, the junction kept 6 bases outside the gene matches. Germline V lookup: CDR1 SGHTA, CDR2 FQGTGA. This CDR3 has 15 amino acids. The CDR3 spells CASSRTSGAVETQYF. CDR3 bases: TGTGCCAGCAGCCGGACTAGCGGGGCGGTGGAGACCCAGTACTTC.

The rearrangement uses TRBV20-1 and TRBJ2-7, with 9 bases lining up with TRBD1. Germline trimming cut 1 base from V and 5 bases from J; bases unmatched to any gene: 9. Germline lookup yields CDR1 DFQATT and CDR2 SNEGSKA (reference sequence). The CDR3 covers 15 residues. The CDR3 reads CSARVWGQGFHEQYF. CDR3 DNA sequence: TGCAGTGCTAGAGTTTGGGGACAGGGATTCCACGAGCAGTACTTC.

The V and J genes are TRBV30 and TRBJ2-1; 9 bases agree with TRBD1. V shed 4 bases, J shed 4 bases, and the junction held 5 bases outside the gene matches. Germline V gene lookup returns CDR1 GTSNPN and CDR2 SVGIG (reference sequence). CDR3 length equals 14 residues. CDR3 sequence (DNA): TGTGCCTGGACCTGGGGACAGGGATACAATGAGCAGTTCTTC. This encodes CAWTWGQGYNEQFF.

The chain employs TRBV5-1 and TRBJ2-1; D is perhaps TRBD1 (5 bases). CDR1 and CDR2 (germline): SGHRS, YFSETQ. The length of the CDR3 is 13 residues. Between the trimmed V and J ends, which lost 0 bases and 9 bases, there was a span of 10 bases. CDR3 nucleotides: TGCGCCAGCAGCTTGGATCTAAGGGGTGAGCAGTTCTTC. Translating it yields CASSLDLRGEQFF.

The chain is built from TRBV21-1 and TRBJ2-2; the table's TRBD1 call for D was not verified on the DNA. TRBV21-1 is classified as a pseudogene. This CDR3 region has 18 residues. CDR3 protein: CASSKPGSTGRGTGELFF. The CDR3 DNA is TGTGCCAGCAGCAAACCCGGTAGCACAGGGCGGGGCACCGGGGAGCTGTTTTTT.

Written as DNA, the CDR3 is TGCGCCAGCCATGGAGCCGGGGAGCTGTTTTTT. Translating it yields CASHGAGELFF. The chain employs TRBV5-1 and TRBJ2-2; unclear D gene. From germline, CDR1 is SGHRS and CDR2 YFSETQ. V lost 7 bases to trimming and J lost 6 bases, with 7 bases between them. The CDR3 consists of 11 residues.

V usage is TRBV5-4 and J usage is TRBJ2-7; 10 bases fit TRBD1. From germline, CDR1 is SGHNT and CDR2 YYREEE (reference sequence). CDR3 size: 15 residues. The trim removed 4 bases at V and 3 bases at J, leaving 7 bases unmatched. The CDR3 is CASSVGTGEDYEQYF. The DNA of the CDR3 is TGTGCCAGCAGCGTCGGGACAGGGGAAGACTACGAGCAGTACTTC.

The rearrangement links TRBV20-1 to TRBJ2-2; no reliable D call. The CDR3 contains 13 residues. In germline, CDR1 is DFQATT, CDR2 SNEGSKA (reference sequence). V was trimmed by 6 bases and J by 3 bases, leaving 11 bases between them. The CDR3 region is CSARSIYTGELFF. The CDR3 DNA is TGCAGTGCAAGGTCGATTTACACCGGGGAGCTGTTTTTT.

CDR3 sequence (DNA): TGCAGTGCTAGAGATTTTGTTAGCAGAAGCTCCTACAATGAGCAGTTCTTC. Translated, it gives CSARDFVSRSSYNEQFF. The chain carries TRBV20-1 and TRBJ2-1; D remains ambiguous. Germline V gene data show CDR1 as DFQATT and CDR2 as SNEGSKA (reference sequence). The CDR3 spans 17 residues. Trimming pared 0 bases from V and 0 bases from J, leaving 15 bases between.

This sequence joins TRBV20-1 and TRBJ1-2; a weak D match, TRBD1 (5 bases). Deletions cut 6 bases from V and 5 bases from J, with 16 bases between. The CDR3 covers 13 residues. Germline CDR1 DFQATT, CDR2 SNEGSKA (reference sequence). Here the CDR3 reads CSAPLGAVYGYTF. For the CDR3, the DNA is TGCAGTGCCCCCCTAGGGGCAGTGTATGGCTACACCTTC.

This clonotype was recorded only once. Written as DNA, the CDR3 is TGTGCCAGCAGCTTTCAGACAGGGGGAATAGGTGAAGCTTTCTTT. Translating it yields CASSFQTGGIGEAFF. The V call is TRBV7-9, the J call TRBJ1-1; 9 bases align to TRBD1. V shed 3 bases, J shed 7 bases, and the junction held 9 bases outside the gene matches. The CDR3 covers 15 residues. Germline lookup yields CDR1 SEHNR and CDR2 FQNEAQ (reference sequence).

This chain joins TRBV4-3 and TRBJ1-6, with D perhaps TRBD1 (5 bases). The CDR3 runs 15 residues. CDR1 and CDR2 from the germline V gene are LGHNA and YSLEER. The ends were cut back, 4 bases at V and 10 bases at J, with 17 bases in the middle. The CDR3 region is CASSRGTHSTSPLHF. The CDR3, as DNA: TGCGCCAGCAGCCGAGGGACTCATTCAACCTCACCCCTCCACTTT.

The chain carries TRBV29-1 and TRBJ2-7; 10 positions agree with TRBD1. After removal of 3 bases from V and 4 bases from J, the junction contained 12 bases not matched to a gene. The CDR3 is 16 amino acids. Per germline, CDR1 SQVTM and CDR2 ANQGSEA. The CDR3 region has the DNA TGCAGCGTTGAGGAAGCAGACAGGGGGCTAGCTTACGAGCAGTACTTC. Protein sequence: CSVEEADRGLAYEQYF.

The rearrangement uses TRBV7-6 and TRBJ2-7, with 7 bases matching TRBD2. This CDR3 contains 15 residues. Germline V gene data show CDR1 as SGHVS and CDR2 as FNYEAQ. With 5 bases clipped from V and 3 bases from J, the junction kept 10 bases outside the gene matches. The CDR3 bases are TGTGCCAGCAGCCCAGGAGCGGGGCCCAACTACGAGCAGTACTTC. It specifies CASSPGAGPNYEQYF.

The chain couples TRBV12-3 or TRBV12-4 to TRBJ1-2; TRBD1 matches at 11 bases. The CDR3 is 14 residues long. V lost 3 bases and J lost 10; bases outside the gene matches: 7. CDR3 DNA: TGTGCCAGCAGTTTCCGGGACAGGGGGTTTGTCTACACCTTC. Residues: CASSFRDRGFVYTF.

The gene calls are TRBV20-1 and TRBJ2-7; TRBD2 is a possible D gene (6 bases). Trimming stripped 3 bases from V and 4 bases from J, with 22 bases between. From germline, CDR1 is DFQATT and CDR2 SNEGSKA (reference sequence). The CDR3 is 16 amino acids. The CDR3 nucleotides are TGCAGTGCTAGGGCCGCCCTTAGCGGAACGACTTACGAGCAGTACTTC. It translates to CSARAALSGTTYEQYF.

The chain couples TRBV6-5 to TRBJ1-5, with TRBD1 as a possible D gene (6 bases). The CDR3 loop spans 13 amino acids. V was pared by 7 bases and J by 4 bases, with 11 bases between. Germline assignment: CDR1 MNHEY and CDR2 SVGAGI. CDR3 residues: CASTGQLNQPQHF. CDR3 bases: TGTGCCAGCACCGGACAGCTGAATCAGCCCCAGCATTTT.